This T cell receptor beta chain originates from a study of CD8+ T cells in alopecia areata. This clone was counted only a few times. Sequencing relied on a cDNA template that was reverse transcribed from extracted RNA. TCRdb keeps only in-frame clones here, not all; method: immunoSEQ multiplex PCR. The table shows hundreds of thousands of clones, with 60% occurring only once. Documented treatment: oral pan-JAK inhibitor, 5-10 mg twice daily. CDR3 length equals 15 residues. Germline V gene sequence: CDR1 MGHRA, CDR2 YSYEKL. Germline trimming cut 4 bases from V and 7 bases from J; bases unmatched to any gene: 6.

This chain joins TRBV4-1 and TRBJ1-6; 8 nucleotides line up with TRBD1. This clonotype originated in a human donor with alopecia areata. Sequenced material: CD4+ T cells sorted from blood, taken at week 52, from a patient treated with tofacitinib. CDR3 bases: TGCGCCAGCAGCCTCTTGGACAGGGAGAATTCACCCCTCCACTTT. Amino acids: CASSLLDRENSPLHF.